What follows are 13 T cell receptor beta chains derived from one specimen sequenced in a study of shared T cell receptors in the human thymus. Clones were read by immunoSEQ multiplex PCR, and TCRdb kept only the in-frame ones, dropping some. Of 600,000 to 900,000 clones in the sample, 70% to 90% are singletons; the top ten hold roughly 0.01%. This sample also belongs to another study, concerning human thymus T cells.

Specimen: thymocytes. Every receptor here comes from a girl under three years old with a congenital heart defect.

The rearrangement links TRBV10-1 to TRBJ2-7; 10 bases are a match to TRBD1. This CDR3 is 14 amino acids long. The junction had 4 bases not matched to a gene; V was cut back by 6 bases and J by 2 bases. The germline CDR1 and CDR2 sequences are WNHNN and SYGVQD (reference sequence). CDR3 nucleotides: TGCGCCAGCAGCGCCGGGACAGGGGCCTACGAGCAGTACTTC. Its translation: CASSAGTGAYEQYF.

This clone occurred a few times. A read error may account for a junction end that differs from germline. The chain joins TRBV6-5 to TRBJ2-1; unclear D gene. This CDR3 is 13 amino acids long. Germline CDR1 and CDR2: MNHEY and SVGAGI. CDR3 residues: CATSTPPIGEQFF. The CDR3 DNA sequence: TGTGCCACCAGTACCCCCCCGATCGGTGAGCAGTTCTTC.

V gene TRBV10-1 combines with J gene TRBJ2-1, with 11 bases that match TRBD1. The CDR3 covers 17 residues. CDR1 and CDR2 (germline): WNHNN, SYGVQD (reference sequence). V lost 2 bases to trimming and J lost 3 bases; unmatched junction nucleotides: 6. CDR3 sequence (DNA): TGCGCCAGCAGTGAGGAAACGGACAGGGGGCTCTACAATGAGCAGTTCTTC. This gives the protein CASSEETDRGLYNEQFF.

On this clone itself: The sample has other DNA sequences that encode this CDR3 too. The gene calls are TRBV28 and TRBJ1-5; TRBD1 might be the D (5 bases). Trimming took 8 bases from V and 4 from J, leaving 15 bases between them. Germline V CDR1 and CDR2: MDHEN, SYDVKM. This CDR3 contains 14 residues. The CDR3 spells CASSPQGWNQPQHF. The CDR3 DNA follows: TGTGCCAGCTCCCCTCAGGGATGGAATCAGCCCCAGCATTTT.

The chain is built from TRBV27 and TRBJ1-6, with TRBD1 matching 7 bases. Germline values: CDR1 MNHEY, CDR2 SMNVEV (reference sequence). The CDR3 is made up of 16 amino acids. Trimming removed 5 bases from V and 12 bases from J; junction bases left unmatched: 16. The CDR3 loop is CASSPQTGSGKKPLHF. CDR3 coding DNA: TGTGCCAGCAGTCCCCAGACAGGGTCGGGGAAAAAACCCCTCCACTTT.

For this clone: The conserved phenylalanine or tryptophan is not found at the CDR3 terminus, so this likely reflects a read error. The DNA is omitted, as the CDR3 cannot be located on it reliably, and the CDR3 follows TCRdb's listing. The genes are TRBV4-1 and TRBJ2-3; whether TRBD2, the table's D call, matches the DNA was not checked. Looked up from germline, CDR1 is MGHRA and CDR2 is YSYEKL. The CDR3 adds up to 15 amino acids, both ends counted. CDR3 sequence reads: CASSQVSSYERGFSI.

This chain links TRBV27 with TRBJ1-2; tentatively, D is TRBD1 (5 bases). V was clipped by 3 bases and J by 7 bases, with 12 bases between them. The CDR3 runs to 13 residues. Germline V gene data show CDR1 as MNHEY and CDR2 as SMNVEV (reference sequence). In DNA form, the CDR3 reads TGTGCCAGCAGTTTTGGCCGGGACTCTGGCTACACCTTC. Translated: CASSFGRDSGYTF.

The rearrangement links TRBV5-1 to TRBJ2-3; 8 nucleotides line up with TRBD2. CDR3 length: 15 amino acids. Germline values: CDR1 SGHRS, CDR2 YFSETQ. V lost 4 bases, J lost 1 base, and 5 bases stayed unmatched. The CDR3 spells CASSDRGGGTDTQYF. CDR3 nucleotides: TGCGCCAGCAGCGACCGGGGGGGCGGCACAGATACGCAGTATTTT.

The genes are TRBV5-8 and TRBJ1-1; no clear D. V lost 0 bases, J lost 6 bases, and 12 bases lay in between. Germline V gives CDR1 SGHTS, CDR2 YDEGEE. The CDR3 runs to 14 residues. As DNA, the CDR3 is TGTGCCAGCAGCTTGGAGGTCCCTCGGGCTGAAGCTTTCTTT. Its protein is CASSLEVPRAEAFF.

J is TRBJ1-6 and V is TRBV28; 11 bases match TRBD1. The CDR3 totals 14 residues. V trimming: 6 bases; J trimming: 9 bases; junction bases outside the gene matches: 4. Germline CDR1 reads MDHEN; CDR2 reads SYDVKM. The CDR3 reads CASSSGQGASPLHF. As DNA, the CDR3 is TGTGCCAGCAGCTCCGGACAGGGGGCTTCACCCCTCCACTTT. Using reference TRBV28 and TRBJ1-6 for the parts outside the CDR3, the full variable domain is DVKVTQSSRYLVKRTGEKVFLECVQDMDHENMFWYRQDPGLGLRLIYFSYDVKMKEKGDIPEGYSVSREKKERFSLILESASTNQTSMYLCASSSGQGASPLHFGNGTRLTVT.

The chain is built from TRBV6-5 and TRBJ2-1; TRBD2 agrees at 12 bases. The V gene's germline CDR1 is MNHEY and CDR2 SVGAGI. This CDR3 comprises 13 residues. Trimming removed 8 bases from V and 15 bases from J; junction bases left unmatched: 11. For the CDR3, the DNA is TGTGCCAGCGCGGCTAGCGGGGGGGCCGGGCTGTTCTTC. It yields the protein CASAASGGAGLFF.

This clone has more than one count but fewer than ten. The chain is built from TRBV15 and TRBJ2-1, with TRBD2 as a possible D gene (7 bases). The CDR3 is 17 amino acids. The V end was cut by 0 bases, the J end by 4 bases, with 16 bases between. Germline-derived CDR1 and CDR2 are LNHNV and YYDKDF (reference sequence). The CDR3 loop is CATSRDIARGGYNEQFF. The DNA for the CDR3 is TGTGCCACCAGCAGAGATATTGCAAGGGGGGGTTACAATGAGCAGTTCTTC.

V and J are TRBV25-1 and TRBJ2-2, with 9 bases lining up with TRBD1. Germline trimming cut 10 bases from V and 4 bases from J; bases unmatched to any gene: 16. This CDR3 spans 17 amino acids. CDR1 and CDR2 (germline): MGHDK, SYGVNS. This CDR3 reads CATTTKPQGAGTGELFF. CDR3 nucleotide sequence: TGTGCCACCACGACAAAACCACAGGGGGCGGGCACCGGGGAGCTGTTTTTT.